This passage covers 32 T cell receptor beta chains from one sample sequenced in a study of blood T cells in healthy people across ages. Alongside a J-beta primer mix, a sample-barcoded 5' primer served in a second PCR lasting about 6 to 11 cycles. TCRdb fed the 5' RACE reads into MiXCR, producing one record per CDR3 protein. The data contain about 280,000 distinct CDR3 sequences, around 29% of them seen just once; the ten biggest clones take up 25% to 35%. Source material: blood. The receptor source for this set is a woman between 65 and 79 years old in good health.

This chain uses TRBV25-1 with TRBJ2-5; D not resolved. This CDR3 comprises 13 residues. Germline V lookup: CDR1 MGHDK, CDR2 SYGVNS. With 5 bases removed from V and 4 bases from J, the gap between germline ends came to 11 bases. Written as DNA, the CDR3 is TGTGCCAGCAGTCAATTAAAGGGAGAGACCCAGTACTTC. Translating it yields CASSQLKGETQYF.

The rearrangement uses TRBV14 and TRBJ2-1, with 8 bases aligning to TRBD2. V lost 2 bases, J lost 1 base, and 13 bases stayed unmatched. Germline V gene sequence: CDR1 SGHDN, CDR2 FVKESK. The CDR3 length is 19 residues. The CDR3 here is CASSQYLLLSGRSYNEQFF. CDR3 nucleotide sequence: TGTGCCAGCAGCCAATACCTCCTCCTAAGCGGGAGATCCTACAATGAGCAGTTCTTC.

The chain recombines TRBV28 with TRBJ2-3; D gene uncertain. Germline-derived CDR1 and CDR2 are MDHEN and SYDVKM. This CDR3 region has 15 residues. Trimming pared 7 bases from V and 1 base from J, leaving 15 bases between. For the CDR3, the DNA is TGTGCCAGCACCGACCCTGACTGGCGCACAGATACGCAGTATTTT. It translates to CASTDPDWRTDTQYF.

The sample holds a few counts of this clonotype. The genes are TRBV27 and TRBJ2-4, with D tentatively TRBD1 (6 bases). This CDR3 has 15 residues. The ends were cut back, 5 bases at V and 1 base at J, with 12 bases in the middle. Germline assignment: CDR1 MNHEY and CDR2 SMNVEV (reference sequence). The CDR3: CASSSTGLAKNIQYF. The CDR3 coding sequence is TGTGCCAGCAGTAGCACAGGGTTGGCCAAAAACATTCAGTACTTC.

The chain is built from TRBV20-1 and TRBJ1-5; D gene unclear. V lost 5 bases and J 1 base, leaving 15 bases between the germline ends. This CDR3 spans 15 amino acids. The germline CDR1 and CDR2 sequences are DFQATT and SNEGSKA (reference sequence). CDR3 DNA sequence: TGCAGTGCTGGCCGTCCGGGGAACAGCAATCAGCCCCAGCATTTT. Translation: CSAGRPGNSNQPQHF.

This chain uses TRBV7-2 with TRBJ2-5, with TRBD1 matching 9 bases. Germline CDR1 and CDR2: SGHTA and FQGNSA. V was pared by 1 base and J by 5 bases, with 5 bases of the junction left unmatched. The CDR3 has 15 residues. CDR3 DNA: TGTGCCAGCAGCTTAGGGGGACAGGGCGGGGAGACCCAGTACTTC. Translating it yields CASSLGGQGGETQYF.

The gene calls are TRBV20-1 and TRBJ1-2; D may be TRBD1 (5 bases). The CDR3 totals 15 residues. The V end was cut by 1 base, the J end by 4 bases, with 16 bases between. Germline V gives CDR1 DFQATT, CDR2 SNEGSKA (reference sequence). The CDR3 nucleotides are TGCAGTGCTAGAGTGGCGGGGGAGGGGATCTATGGCTACACCTTC. Residues: CSARVAGEGIYGYTF.

The chain is built from TRBV12-3 or TRBV12-4 and TRBJ1-2; unclear D gene. V gave up 10 bases and J gave up 4 bases, with 10 bases separating them. The CDR3 is 11 residues long. Here the CDR3 reads CATRRGYGYTF. As DNA, the CDR3 is TGTGCCACCAGAAGAGGCTATGGCTACACCTTC.

V usage is TRBV18 and J usage is TRBJ2-5; D may match TRBD1 or TRBD2 (5 bases each). Deletions cut 3 bases from V and 6 bases from J, with 11 bases between. The CDR3 length is 13 residues. Germline V CDR1 and CDR2: KGHSH, LQKENI. The DNA for the CDR3 is TGTGCCAGCTCACCCGCTACGGGGCAGACCCAGTACTTC. It codes for CASSPATGQTQYF.

This clonotype was detected ten times or more. The chain combines TRBV5-1 with TRBJ2-7; perhaps TRBD1 as D (5 bases). Germline V gene data show CDR1 as SGHRS and CDR2 as YFSETQ. Trimming stripped 0 bases from V and 2 bases from J, with 18 bases between. This CDR3 comprises 17 residues. CDR3 protein: CASSLAVSVRGPYEQYF. The CDR3 DNA reads as TGCGCCAGCAGCTTGGCCGTTAGTGTTAGGGGTCCCTACGAGCAGTACTTC.

The chain combines TRBV5-6 with TRBJ2-3, with D possibly TRBD2 on 6 matching bases. Germline CDR1 and CDR2: SGHDT and YYEEEE. Trimming took 5 bases from V and 6 from J, leaving 13 bases between them. The length of the CDR3 is 13 residues. The CDR3 region is CASRREGRDTQYF. The CDR3 DNA follows: TGTGCCAGCAGGAGGGAAGGGAGGGATACGCAGTATTTT.

A word on this clonotype: This may be a read error: a much more frequent sequence differs by one nucleotide. This chain uses TRBV29-1 with TRBJ1-2, with D unresolved. The CDR3 contains 13 residues. The germline V and J ends were trimmed by 4 bases and 7 bases, with 16 bases remaining between them. CDR1 and CDR2 from the germline V gene are SQVTM and ANQGSEA. CDR3 bases: TGCAGCGTTGGTCCCGTCGATGAGTGTGGCTACACCTTC. This codes for CSVGPVDECGYTF.

This sequence joins TRBV28 and TRBJ2-3; 11 positions match TRBD2. The CDR3 contains 16 residues. V shed 5 bases and J 3 bases; nucleotides not matched to a gene: 7. Germline CDR1 and CDR2: MDHEN and SYDVKM. CDR3 coding DNA: TGTGCCAGCAGTACGATAGCGGGAGGGAAGACAGATACGCAGTATTTT. Translation: CASSTIAGGKTDTQYF. Filled out from reference TRBV28 and TRBJ2-3, the complete variable domain reads DVKVTQSSRYLVKRTGEKVFLECVQDMDHENMFWYRQDPGLGLRLIYFSYDVKMKEKGDIPEGYSVSREKKERFSLILESASTNQTSMYLCASSTIAGGKTDTQYFGPGTRLTVL.

The chain employs TRBV4-2 and TRBJ2-4; 8 positions agree with TRBD1. In germline, CDR1 is LGHNA, CDR2 YNFKEQ. Trimming cost V 5 bases and J 0 bases; bases outside gene matches: 9. This CDR3 is 17 amino acids long. The CDR3 sequence is CASSTWTGRLAKNIQYF. Written as DNA, the CDR3 is TGTGCCAGCAGCACCTGGACAGGGAGATTAGCCAAAAACATTCAGTACTTC.

The table lists this clonotype with a few counts. This sequence joins TRBV7-9 and TRBJ1-1; D gene uncertain. This CDR3 contains 15 residues. In germline, CDR1 is SEHNR, CDR2 FQNEAQ (reference sequence). Trimming left V 1 base short and J 1 base short, with 10 bases between. In nucleotides, the CDR3 is TGTGCCAGCAGCTTAGGCACAGTCGAGAACACTGAAGCTTTCTTT. As protein: CASSLGTVENTEAFF.

This clonotype was detected a few times. The V and J genes are TRBV15 and TRBJ1-1; no clear D gene. The V gene lost 5 bases and the J gene lost 5 bases, with 15 bases spanning the gap. The CDR3 is 14 amino acids. The V gene's germline CDR1 is LNHNV and CDR2 YYDKDF (reference sequence). As DNA, the CDR3 is TGTGCCACCAGCCTCGGACTGCCGCGGACTGAAGCTTTCTTT. It encodes CATSLGLPRTEAFF.

The chain is built from TRBV20-1 and TRBJ2-5, with no clear D. From germline, CDR1 is DFQATT and CDR2 SNEGSKA (reference sequence). The CDR3 is 15 amino acids. V was trimmed by 0 bases and J by 4 bases, leaving 15 bases between them. The CDR3 DNA follows: TGCAGTGCTAGAGAACCGGCCCTCTCGGGAGAGACCCAGTACTTC. It translates to CSAREPALSGETQYF.

The table lists this clonotype with many counts. The chain combines TRBV27 with TRBJ1-4; TRBD1 agrees at 8 bases. V dropped 4 bases and J dropped 3; count of bases not matched to a gene: 7. The CDR3 totals 16 residues. CDR1 is MNHEY and CDR2 is SMNVEV in the germline V gene (reference sequence). In DNA form, the CDR3 reads TGTGCCAGCAGTTATTCCTCAGGGGGCCCTAATGAAAAACTGTTTTTT. Protein product: CASSYSSGGPNEKLFF.

This chain connects TRBV6-5 to TRBJ2-1, with 9 bases identical to TRBD2. The CDR3 loop spans 15 amino acids. CDR1 is MNHEY and CDR2 is SVGAGI in the germline V gene. With 8 bases clipped from V and 5 bases from J, the junction kept 10 bases outside the gene matches. Here the CDR3 reads CASGELAGRDNEQFF. In DNA form, the CDR3 reads TGTGCCAGCGGCGAACTAGCGGGTAGAGACAATGAGCAGTTCTTC.

V and J are TRBV9 and TRBJ2-1, with TRBD2 matching over 7 bases. The J call may be wrong; the DNA end is better matched by TRBJ2-5. The CDR3 spans 14 residues. Germline-derived CDR1 and CDR2 are SGDLS and YYNGEE. The CDR3 nucleotides read TGTGCCAGCAGTCACGGGGGGATCCAAGAGACCCAGTACTTC. Translation gives CASSHGGIQETQYF.

V is TRBV19 and J is TRBJ2-5; D assignment may be TRBD1 or TRBD2 (6 bases each). V lost 9 bases and J lost 3, with 23 bases in between. This CDR3 is 16 amino acids long. Germline CDR1 and CDR2: LNHDA and SQIVND (reference sequence). In DNA form, the CDR3 reads TGTGCCAGCCGAGCCACCGCCACGGGGGCTGAAGAGACCCAGTACTTC. As protein: CASRATATGAEETQYF.

The genes are TRBV7-3 and TRBJ1-3; no definite D call. The CDR3 is 17 amino acids. V was trimmed by 1 base and J by 7 bases, leaving 20 bases between them. Germline V gives CDR1 SGHTA, CDR2 FQGTGA. As DNA, the CDR3 is TGTGCCAGCAGCTTAAACCTTTTTTATGGTAGTGGGAACACCATATATTTT. Protein: CASSLNLFYGSGNTIYF.

The chain has TRBV20-1 and TRBJ2-1; TRBD2 might be the D (5 bases). The germline V and J ends were trimmed by 7 bases and 4 bases, with 14 bases remaining between them. The CDR3 totals 13 residues. CDR1 and CDR2 from the germline V gene are DFQATT and SNEGSKA (reference sequence). The CDR3 sequence: CSGETPNYNEQFF. CDR3 DNA sequence: TGCAGTGGGGAGACCCCCAATTACAATGAGCAGTTCTTC.

The table lists this clonotype with a few counts. This chain links TRBV20-1 with TRBJ2-5, with D possibly matching TRBD1 (5 bases). CDR1 and CDR2 (germline): DFQATT, SNEGSKA (reference sequence). V lost 2 bases, J lost 4 bases, and 14 bases lay in between. CDR3 size: 14 residues. CDR3: CSARSGIFGETQYF. For the CDR3, the DNA is TGCAGTGCTAGATCAGGGATATTTGGAGAGACCCAGTACTTC.

In its sample, this clonotype was seen a few times. The genes are TRBV6-5 and TRBJ1-1; D is undetermined. Germline-derived CDR1 and CDR2 are MNHEY and SVGAGI. The CDR3 contains 13 residues. V lost 6 bases, J lost 5 bases, and 13 bases lay in between. In DNA form, the CDR3 reads TGTGCCAGCAGCACCGGGATTGGGACTGAAGCTTTCTTT. This translates into CASSTGIGTEAFF.

This chain uses TRBV20-1 with TRBJ2-7; D perhaps matches TRBD1 (6 bases). The CDR3 totals 14 residues. The V gene lost 3 bases and the J gene lost 0 bases, with 12 bases spanning the gap. The germline V gene has CDR1 DFQATT and CDR2 SNEGSKA (reference sequence). CDR3 region: CSASGTPSSYEQYF. CDR3 DNA sequence: TGCAGTGCTAGTGGGACACCGAGCTCCTACGAGCAGTACTTC.

The rearrangement uses TRBV6-6 and TRBJ1-2; D is ambiguous. The ends were cut back, 0 bases at V and 3 bases at J, with 5 bases in the middle. CDR1 and CDR2 (germline): MNHNY, SVGAGI (reference sequence). There are 13 residues in the CDR3. CDR3: CASSYSEDYGYTF. DNA for the CDR3: TGTGCCAGCAGTTACTCCGAGGACTATGGCTACACCTTC.

This chain uses TRBV7-9 with TRBJ2-7; D possibly corresponds to TRBD2 (5 bases). This CDR3 is 12 amino acids long. The V gene lost 8 bases and the J gene lost 0 bases, with 8 bases spanning the gap. Germline V CDR1 and CDR2: SEHNR, FQNEAQ (reference sequence). The DNA for the CDR3 is TGTGCCAGCGGAACTAGCTCCTACGAGCAGTACTTC. It yields the protein CASGTSSYEQYF.

The chain uses TRBV27 and TRBJ2-5, with 10 bases matching TRBD1. TRBJ2-7 matches the DNA end more closely, so the J call is doubtful. Germline values: CDR1 MNHEY, CDR2 SMNVEV (reference sequence). This CDR3 is 15 amino acids long. CDR3 nucleotide sequence: TGTGCCAGCAGTTTCGCAGGGACAGGGGACTACGAGCAGTACTTC. It is translated as CASSFAGTGDYEQYF.

The chain joins TRBV7-3 to TRBJ2-5; the match to TRBD2 covers 9 bases. The DNA matches TRBJ2-1 better at its end, which makes the J call doubtful. CDR3 length equals 14 residues. Germline V gene sequence: CDR1 SGHTA, CDR2 FQGTGA. CDR3 loop: CASRAGTSTNEQFF. The CDR3 DNA follows: TGTGCCAGCAGGGCCGGGACTAGCACCAATGAGCAGTTCTTC.

This clonotype was seen ten or more times. The gene calls are TRBV11-2 and TRBJ2-5; TRBD2 is a possible D gene (6 bases). The ends were cut back, 2 bases at V and 5 bases at J, with 15 bases in the middle. The germline CDR1 and CDR2 sequences are SGHAT and FQNNGV. The CDR3 runs to 15 residues. The CDR3 spells CASSLRRDSWETQYF. The DNA for the CDR3 is TGTGCCAGCAGCTTAAGGCGGGACTCGTGGGAGACCCAGTACTTC.

As concerns this clonotype: Relative to the germline gene, one junction end is altered; a read error may explain this. The rearrangement uses TRBV20-1 and TRBJ1-6; weak D call: TRBD1 (5 bases). CDR3 length: 12 amino acids. CDR1 and CDR2 from the germline V gene are DFQATT and SNEGSKA (reference sequence). CDR3 protein: CSAPPGNSPLHF. The CDR3 coding sequence is TGCAGTGCCCCCCCAGGGAATTCACCCCTCCATTTT.